A single TCR beta chain is shown here with its context. Its antigen is currently unknown. Each CDR3 protein is one row after TCRdb ran MiXCR on the 5' RACE reads. The profile shows 450,000 or so distinct CDR3 sequences, about 19% of them singletons. The data were taken from a study of T-cell memory formation after mild COVID-19. About the research overall: There were largely donor-specific TCR clusters. Study observations and caveats: The finding that pre-infection memory included some responding clones suggested that cross-reactive memory joined.

Germline CDR1 LNHDA, CDR2 SQIVND (reference sequence). V gave up 5 bases and J gave up 0 bases; unmatched junction bases: 16. This CDR3 has 18 amino acids. The sequence came from an adult woman who had mild COVID-19 (a few samples of this study predate the infection). Cell type and time point are not known. What was sequenced was PBMCs or a T cell subset sorted from them (not recorded which). The chain carries TRBV19 and TRBJ2-7; 7 positions match TRBD1. The CDR3 loop is CASSFRVVGTEISYEQYF. CDR3 sequence (DNA): TGTGCCAGTAGTTTTCGGGTGGTCGGGACAGAAATCTCCTACGAGCAGTACTTC. Combining the CDR3 with reference TRBV19 and TRBJ2-7 gives the whole variable domain DGGITQSPKYLFRKEGQNVTLSCEQNLNHDAMYWYRQDPGQGLRLIYYSQIVNDFQKGDIAEGYSVSREKKESFPLTVTSAQKNPTAFYLCASSFRVVGTEISYEQYFGPGTRLTVT.